The 8 T cell receptor beta chains presented below share a single source sample, sequenced in a study of cytomegalovirus exposure and HLA in healthy donors. The PCR made use of 60 Vbeta and 13 Jbeta primers. Clones were sequenced by immunoSEQ multiplex PCR, and TCRdb holds only the in-frame ones, with some missing. Seen in this sample are 45,000 to 55,000 clones; the ten most common clones hold about 10%. Sequencing used PBMCs. The receptor set was obtained from a woman aged 50 to 60 in good health and CMV-seropositive.

The V gene is TRBV28, the J gene TRBJ1-5; D gene unclear. Germline loops: CDR1 MDHEN, CDR2 SYDVKM. V lost 5 bases and J lost 10, with 12 bases in between. CDR3 length: 12 residues. CDR3 in amino acids: CASSPPERPQHF. CDR3 bases: TGTGCCAGCAGTCCTCCTGAGCGCCCCCAGCATTTT.

V gene TRBV19 combines with J gene TRBJ1-5; possible D gene TRBD1, 6 bases. CDR3 length: 16 residues. V lost 3 bases and J lost 7, with 19 bases in between. CDR1 LNHDA and CDR2 SQIVND come from the germline V gene (reference sequence). CDR3 in amino acids: CASSMSFGRGEQPQHF. As DNA, the CDR3 is TGTGCCAGTAGTATGTCCTTCGGCAGGGGAGAACAGCCCCAGCATTTT.

This chain uses TRBV4-2 with TRBJ2-7, with D possibly matching TRBD2 (6 bases). There are 15 residues in the CDR3. The germline V gene encodes CDR1 LGHNA and CDR2 YNFKEQ. Trimming took off 1 base at V and 3 bases at J, with 13 bases between the two ends. DNA of the CDR3: TGTGCCAGCAGCCAAGGTGCGGGGTACCTCTACGAGCAGTACTTC. It specifies CASSQGAGYLYEQYF.

J is TRBJ1-3 and V is TRBV28; 8 positions agree with TRBD1. CDR3 size: 15 residues. The germline gives CDR1 MDHEN, CDR2 SYDVKM. V shed 6 bases, J shed 3 bases, and the junction held 7 bases outside the gene matches. CDR3 bases: TGTGCCAGCAGCTCACTCGGGACAGGTGGAAACACCATATATTTT. Translated, it gives CASSSLGTGGNTIYF.

The J gene is TRBJ1-2, the V gene TRBV27, with D possibly TRBD1 on 5 matching bases. Germline V CDR1 and CDR2: MNHEY, SMNVEV (reference sequence). The CDR3 totals 15 residues. Trimming cost V 0 bases and J 1 base, with 9 bases left between them. CDR3 sequence reads: CASSLSGQGNYGYTF. As DNA, the CDR3 is TGTGCCAGCAGTTTATCGGGGCAGGGTAACTATGGCTACACCTTC.

V usage is TRBV2 and J usage is TRBJ1-2; D gene ambiguous. CDR1 is SNHLY and CDR2 is FYNNEI in the germline V gene. V lost 5 bases and J lost 5, with 12 bases in between. The CDR3 consists of 13 residues. The CDR3 bases are TGTGCCAGCAGTCAACAGAGCCCTTATGGCTACACCTTC. This sequence encodes CASSQQSPYGYTF.

The chain is built from TRBV6-5 and TRBJ2-1, with 8 nucleotides matching TRBD1. The length of the CDR3 is 13 residues. CDR1 is MNHEY and CDR2 is SVGAGI in the germline V gene. Trimming cost V 2 bases and J 12 bases; bases outside gene matches: 6. CDR3 loop: CASSYDRGLGQFF. In nucleotides, the CDR3 is TGTGCCAGCAGTTACGACAGGGGTTTGGGGCAGTTCTTC.

V usage is TRBV19 and J usage is TRBJ1-2; D possibly corresponds to TRBD1 (5 bases). This CDR3 is 13 amino acids long. The V end was cut by 8 bases, the J end by 8 bases, with 18 bases between. Per germline, CDR1 LNHDA and CDR2 SQIVND (reference sequence). CDR3: CASGGGDGRGYTF. The CDR3, as DNA: TGTGCCAGTGGGGGAGGGGACGGTCGAGGCTACACCTTC.